The subject of this entry is one T cell receptor (beta chain). Antigen: not known. The CDR3 consists of 18 residues. With V trimmed by 2 bases and J by 3 bases, 10 bases remained unmatched. In germline, CDR1 is MNHNS, CDR2 SASEGT. Healthy donors of bone marrow made up the group. Unrecorded immune exposures were likely, despite nominal health at sampling. This record comes from a study of cytomegalovirus exposure and HLA in healthy donors. Study-level points and caveats: An analysis was carried out at a later point. It showed that HLA-associated TCR beta chains were more clonally expanded than equally common non-associated chains. A classifier reportedly called cytomegalovirus status with high sensitivity and specificity.

The study ran its PCR with 60 Vbeta and 13 Jbeta primers. The method was immunoSEQ multiplex PCR; TCRdb's version includes in-frame clones alone and lacks a portion of them. In the table there are around 210,000 clones, 70% to 80% of which are singletons. The gene calls are TRBV6-1 and TRBJ2-5; 12 nucleotides line up with TRBD2. The TCR was taken from a male donor in good health and CMV-seropositive. What was sequenced was PBMCs. CDR3 bases: TGTGCCAGCAGTGAACGTCTACTAGCGGGGGGTACTAAAGAGACCCAGTACTTC. This codes for CASSERLLAGGTKETQYF.